The source of this TCR beta chain is a study of cytotoxic CD8 clonotypes in ibrutinib-treated CLL. Sequencing used immunoSEQ multiplex PCR; TCRdb keeps in-frame clones, though not all of them. The repertoire consists of some 85,000 clones, with approximately 71% occurring once and the leading ten covering roughly 25%. Germline V gene data show CDR1 as SGHNT and CDR2 as YYREEE (reference sequence). The CDR3 is made up of 14 amino acids. Germline trimming cut 5 bases from V and 7 bases from J; bases unmatched to any gene: 5. This sequence joins TRBV5-4 and TRBJ2-1; 11 nucleotides match TRBD2. The clonotype was recovered from a human donor with chronic lymphocytic leukemia. The source was PBMCs, collected after 24 months of ibrutinib treatment. In DNA form, the CDR3 reads TGTGCCAGCAGATCCGGGACTAGCGGTAATGAGCAGTTCTTC. It translates to CASRSGTSGNEQFF.